These 24 T cell receptor beta chains were all obtained from the same sample, sequenced in a study of T cell repertoires in cytomegalovirus infection. MiXCR, applied by TCRdb to the reads, yields one record per CDR3 protein. The profile shows a few hundred thousand distinct CDR3 sequences, 42% of them singletons. The antigens these receptors bind are not known. The sample was cultured PBMCs, taken from culture after CMV antigen stimulation. These receptors were taken from a human donor in good health (CMV status not recorded). Some clones in this sample may be carry-over from other donors' samples.

CDR3 residues: CSAILAGVLNNEQFF. DNA of the CDR3: TGCAGTGCTATACTAGCGGGAGTTCTTAACAATGAGCAGTTCTTC. The chain couples TRBV20-1 to TRBJ2-1; 11 nucleotides match TRBD2. The CDR3 consists of 15 residues. Per the germline V gene, CDR1 is DFQATT and CDR2 is SNEGSKA (reference sequence). The trim removed 4 bases at V and 5 bases at J, leaving 7 bases unmatched.

This clonotype was counted only a few times. The chain's CDR3 is CASSYGQQSALHF. DNA of the CDR3: TGTGCCAGCAGTTACGGGCAACAATCGGCCCTCCACTTT. The genes are TRBV6-5 and TRBJ1-6, with D hard to call. CDR3 size: 13 residues. V was clipped by 2 bases and J by 14 bases, with 13 bases between them. Germline V gene data show CDR1 as MNHEY and CDR2 as SVGAGI.

The sample holds a few counts of this clonotype. This chain uses TRBV7-2 with TRBJ1-1, with D possibly being TRBD1 (5 bases). The CDR3 totals 14 residues. Germline V CDR1 and CDR2: SGHTA, FQGNSA. With 2 bases removed from V and 2 bases from J, the gap between germline ends came to 9 bases. CDR3 sequence (DNA): TGTGCCAGCAGCTTATCGGGACTTAACACTGAAGCTTTCTTT. This translates into CASSLSGLNTEAFF.

This clonotype was seen repeatedly, ten times or more. The CDR3 region has the DNA TGTGCCAGCAGCCCCAGGGTGGCTGATACGCAGTATTTT. Encoded protein: CASSPRVADTQYF. The rearrangement uses TRBV7-8 and TRBJ2-3, with a tentative D call TRBD1 (5 bases). The length of the CDR3 is 13 residues. CDR1 and CDR2 from the germline V gene are SGHVS and FQNEAQ. Trimming took 5 bases from V and 6 from J, leaving 12 bases between them.

A single count supports this clonotype. The CDR3 here is CASSYGGGRGKQFF. CDR3 in DNA: TGTGCCAGCAGTTACGGGGGTGGCAGAGGGAAGCAGTTCTTC. The V call is TRBV6-5, the J call TRBJ2-1; D possibly uses TRBD1 or TRBD2 (5 bases each). There are 14 residues in the CDR3. The germline gives CDR1 MNHEY, CDR2 SVGAGI. V was trimmed by 2 bases and J by 11 bases, leaving 16 bases between them.

This clonotype has a handful of counts. The chain has TRBV28 and TRBJ1-6; D not resolved. CDR1 MDHEN and CDR2 SYDVKM come from the germline V gene. CDR3 length equals 16 residues. V was pared by 5 bases and J by 0 bases, with 11 bases between. The CDR3 protein is CASSPPGSSYNSPLHF. CDR3 in DNA: TGTGCCAGCAGTCCCCCGGGTAGCTCCTATAATTCACCCCTCCACTTT.

This clonotype was counted only a few times. This chain joins TRBV7-2 and TRBJ2-7; D gene ambiguous. This CDR3 has 15 residues. Trimming took 2 bases from V and 0 from J, leaving 11 bases between them. Germline CDR1 SGHTA, CDR2 FQGNSA. CDR3 in amino acids: CASSLRVVSSYEQYF. CDR3 sequence (DNA): TGTGCCAGCAGCTTACGGGTCGTAAGCTCCTACGAGCAGTACTTC.

The chain links TRBV7-9 to TRBJ2-5, with 7 bases aligning to TRBD2. The CDR3 contains 15 residues. CDR1 is SEHNR and CDR2 is FQNEAQ in the germline V gene (reference sequence). The junction had 3 bases not matched to a gene; V was cut back by 0 bases and J by 2 bases. The CDR3 region is CASSLARGEQETQYF. DNA of the CDR3: TGTGCCAGCAGCTTAGCTCGGGGGGAGCAAGAGACCCAGTACTTC.

The table lists this clonotype with many counts. The chain carries TRBV7-2 and TRBJ2-1; perhaps TRBD1 as D (5 bases). V was trimmed by 1 base and J by 0 bases, leaving 7 bases between them. The germline V gene has CDR1 SGHTA and CDR2 FQGNSA. This CDR3 region has 15 residues. The CDR3 DNA reads as TGTGCCAGCAGCTTAGATCAGGGCTCCTACAATGAGCAGTTCTTC. Protein sequence: CASSLDQGSYNEQFF. The complete variable domain, with remaining parts taken from reference TRBV7-2 and TRBJ2-1, reads GAGVSQSPSNKVTEKGKDVELRCDPISGHTALYWYRQSLGQGLEFLIYFQGNSAPDKSGLPSDRFSAERTGGSVSTLTIQRTQQEDSAVYLCASSLDQGSYNEQFFGPGTRLTVL.

The chain employs TRBV19 and TRBJ1-5, with TRBD1 matching 9 bases. The CDR3 loop spans 12 amino acids. Germline CDR1 is LNHDA and CDR2 is SQIVND (reference sequence). The ends lost 9 bases at V and 9 bases at J; junction bases unmatched: 6. This CDR3 is CASTGGIRPQHF. The CDR3 bases are TGTGCCAGCACAGGGGGCATCCGGCCCCAGCATTTT.

This sequence joins TRBV7-6 and TRBJ2-2, with D possibly TRBD2 on 6 matching bases. Germline values: CDR1 SGHVS, CDR2 FNYEAQ. The CDR3 is made up of 16 amino acids. V shed 1 base and J shed 2 bases, with 11 bases lying between them. The CDR3 DNA reads as TGTGCCAGCAGCTTAGGCCTAGCGTATAACACCGGGGAGCTGTTTTTT. Its translation: CASSLGLAYNTGELFF.

This clonotype was observed at least ten times. The gene calls are TRBV7-9 and TRBJ1-5; no clear D gene. Trimming pared 2 bases from V and 3 bases from J, leaving 2 bases between. CDR3 length: 12 amino acids. CDR1 is SEHNR and CDR2 is FQNEAQ in the germline V gene (reference sequence). CDR3 protein: CASSLLNQPQHF. The CDR3, as DNA: TGTGCCAGCAGCTTACTCAATCAGCCCCAGCATTTT. Full variable domain (rest looked up from reference TRBV7-9 and TRBJ1-5): DTGVSQNPRHKITKRGQNVTFRCDPISEHNRLYWYRQTLGQGPEFLTYFQNEAQLEKSRLLSDRFSAERPKGSFSTLEIQRTEQGDSAMYLCASSLLNQPQHFGDGTRLSIL.

The table lists this clonotype with a few counts. V is TRBV4-1 and J is TRBJ1-1, with D possibly TRBD1 on 5 matching bases. The V end lost 0 bases, the J end lost 11 bases, and 13 bases lay between the germline ends. The CDR3 sequence is 13 residues long. Germline V gene data show CDR1 as MGHRA and CDR2 as YSYEKL. CDR3 region: CASSQDRRGKAFF. The CDR3 DNA reads as TGCGCCAGCAGCCAAGATAGGAGGGGAAAGGCTTTCTTT.

This chain uses TRBV7-9 with TRBJ2-7; D is perhaps TRBD1 (5 bases). Germline values: CDR1 SEHNR, CDR2 FQNEAQ (reference sequence). The CDR3 is 13 residues long. V was trimmed by 5 bases and J by 4 bases, leaving 12 bases between them. The CDR3, as DNA: TGTGCCAGCAGCGCGACAGTTTCGTACGAGCAGTACTTC. It specifies CASSATVSYEQYF.

The chain uses TRBV6-2 or TRBV6-3 and TRBJ2-7, with D maybe TRBD1 (5 bases). The germline V gene has CDR1 MNHEY and CDR2 SVGEGT. V was shortened by 5 bases and J by 2 bases, with 19 bases between the two germline ends. The CDR3 runs 16 residues. CDR3 bases: TGTGCCAGCAGTATCACCACAGGTCCTGGGGCCTACGAGCAGTACTTC. The encoded protein is CASSITTGPGAYEQYF.

The chain combines TRBV28 with TRBJ1-2, with D tentatively TRBD1 (6 bases). Trimming cost V 3 bases and J 8 bases, with 19 bases left between them. The germline CDR1 and CDR2 sequences are MDHEN and SYDVKM. This CDR3 has 15 residues. The CDR3 protein is CASSFEGDWVGGYTF. CDR3 DNA sequence: TGTGCCAGCAGTTTCGAGGGGGACTGGGTTGGGGGCTACACCTTC.

This clonotype has only one observation. The chain recombines TRBV20-1 with TRBJ2-3; D is perhaps TRBD1 or TRBD2 (5 bases each). V shed 3 bases and J shed 6 bases, with 10 bases lying between them. The CDR3 has 12 amino acids. Germline V gives CDR1 DFQATT, CDR2 SNEGSKA (reference sequence). The DNA for the CDR3 is TGCAGTGCTAGGGGGGTTGGGGATACGCAGTATTTT. Translating it yields CSARGVGDTQYF.

V and J are TRBV7-4 and TRBJ2-3; D not resolved. The V gene's germline CDR1 is SGHVT and CDR2 SQSDAQ. This CDR3 comprises 16 residues. V was pared by 5 bases and J by 5 bases, with 20 bases between. The chain's CDR3 is CASSPTSVTGGDTQYF. The CDR3 DNA reads as TGTGCCAGCAGCCCCACTTCGGTCACGGGCGGAGATACGCAGTATTTT.

The rearrangement links TRBV5-4 to TRBJ1-4, with a weak D call TRBD1 (5 bases). Germline V gene lookup returns CDR1 SGHNT and CDR2 YYREEE (reference sequence). The CDR3 is 16 amino acids. V lost 4 bases and J 8 bases, leaving 21 bases between the germline ends. As DNA, the CDR3 is TGTGCCAGCAGCCCCGGGGGAGACCGACAAAACGAAAAACTGTTTTTT. Translation: CASSPGGDRQNEKLFF.

This clonotype turned up a few times. This chain joins TRBV12-3 or TRBV12-4 and TRBJ2-7, with D perhaps TRBD2 (5 bases). V lost 6 bases and J lost 2, with 14 bases in between. The CDR3 covers 14 residues. The CDR3 region has the DNA TGTGCCAGCAGCCCCTGGAGGTTAGCCTACGAGCAGTACTTC. Translated, it gives CASSPWRLAYEQYF.

The rearrangement joins TRBV4-3 to TRBJ2-1; 8 nucleotides agree with TRBD2. Germline CDR1 reads LGHNA; CDR2 reads YSLEER. Trimming took 6 bases from V and 4 from J; bases not matched to a gene: 17. The CDR3 extends over 18 amino acids. The CDR3 protein is CASRPRDRSGGLYNEQFF. CDR3 DNA: TGCGCCAGCAGGCCCCGGGACCGCAGCGGGGGCCTATACAATGAGCAGTTCTTC.

V usage is TRBV20-1 and J usage is TRBJ2-5, with D possibly matching TRBD1 (5 bases). The CDR3 runs 14 residues. CDR1 and CDR2 from the germline V gene are DFQATT and SNEGSKA (reference sequence). Trimming removed 3 bases from V and 1 base from J, with 12 bases in between. The CDR3 loop is CSARGQERQETQYF. The CDR3 DNA sequence: TGCAGTGCTAGGGGGCAGGAGCGCCAAGAGACCCAGTACTTC.

This clonotype was picked up a small number of times. V is TRBV7-2 and J is TRBJ2-3; 11 bases are shared with TRBD2. The V gene end was trimmed by 6 bases and the J gene end by 4 bases; junction bases not matched to a gene: 6. The length of the CDR3 is 15 residues. The germline gives CDR1 SGHTA, CDR2 FQGNSA. For the CDR3, the DNA is TGTGCCAGCAGGTCGACTAGCGGGAACTCAGATACGCAGTATTTT. Protein sequence: CASRSTSGNSDTQYF. The entire variable domain, with the rest obtained from reference TRBV7-2 and TRBJ2-3, is as follows: GAGVSQSPSNKVTEKGKDVELRCDPISGHTALYWYRQSLGQGLEFLIYFQGNSAPDKSGLPSDRFSAERTGGSVSTLTIQRTQQEDSAVYLCASRSTSGNSDTQYFGPGTRLTVL.

The chain couples TRBV6-2 or TRBV6-3 to TRBJ1-2; tentatively, D is TRBD1 (6 bases). Germline CDR1 reads MNHEY; CDR2 reads SVGEGT. This CDR3 comprises 14 residues. Trimming took 2 bases from V and 4 from J, leaving 11 bases between them. CDR3 loop: CASSYGQNTYGYTF. CDR3 nucleotide sequence: TGTGCCAGCAGTTACGGACAGAATACCTATGGCTACACCTTC.